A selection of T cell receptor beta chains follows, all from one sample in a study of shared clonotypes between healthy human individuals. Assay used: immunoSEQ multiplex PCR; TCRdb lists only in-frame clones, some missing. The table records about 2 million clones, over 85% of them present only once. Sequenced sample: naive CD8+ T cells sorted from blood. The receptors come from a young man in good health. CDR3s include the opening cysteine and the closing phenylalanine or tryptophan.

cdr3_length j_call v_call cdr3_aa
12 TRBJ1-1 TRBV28 CASGGGEFEAFF
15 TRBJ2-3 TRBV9 CASSAAERQAGTQYF
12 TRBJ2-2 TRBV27 CASSLQAGELFF
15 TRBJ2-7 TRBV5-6 CASSFPSGLSYEQYF
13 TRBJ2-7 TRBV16 CASSQWGQTEQYF
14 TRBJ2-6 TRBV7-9 CASDRVGGANVLTF
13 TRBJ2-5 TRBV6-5 CASSSDLQETQYF
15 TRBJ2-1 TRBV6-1 CASTEVQGPRNEQFF
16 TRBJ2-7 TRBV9 CASSVGLPGLHGEQYF
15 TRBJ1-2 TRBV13 CASSRLSTGSSGYTF
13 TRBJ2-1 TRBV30 CAWSVAGGAEQFF
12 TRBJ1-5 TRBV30 CAWSAEGQPQHF
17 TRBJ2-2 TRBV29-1 CSVEVRDRALWSGELFF
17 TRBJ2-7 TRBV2 CASSGISGGADGYEQYF
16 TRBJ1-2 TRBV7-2 CASSLVPGGSGYGYTF
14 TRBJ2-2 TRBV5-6 CASSPTLNTGELFF
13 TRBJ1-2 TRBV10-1 CASSESGFYGYTF
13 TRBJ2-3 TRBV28 CASSFRVTDTQYF
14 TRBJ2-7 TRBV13 CASSFRGLPYEQYF
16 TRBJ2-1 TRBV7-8 CASSWGVAGGNNEQFF
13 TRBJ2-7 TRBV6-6 CASKDPYGYEQYF
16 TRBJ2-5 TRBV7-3 CASSLKPGQGLETQYF
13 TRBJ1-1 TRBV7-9 CASIRETNTEAFF
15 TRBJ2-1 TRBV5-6 CASNPHGGPLDEQFF
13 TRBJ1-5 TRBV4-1 CASSTPSGQPQHF
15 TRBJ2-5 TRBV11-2 CASSRTSGIQETQYF
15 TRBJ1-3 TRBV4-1 CASSPTGVPGNTIYF
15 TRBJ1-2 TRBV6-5 CASSFIGEGNYGYTF
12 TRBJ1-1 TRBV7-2 CASSPVQGEAFF
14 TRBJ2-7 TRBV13 CASSFPSETYEQYF
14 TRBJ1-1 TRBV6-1 CASSQGIWDTEAFF
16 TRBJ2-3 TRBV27 CASSSTSGGWGDTQYF
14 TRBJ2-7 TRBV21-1 CASSNERSSYEQYF
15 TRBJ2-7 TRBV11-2 CASSLLRDSSYEQYF
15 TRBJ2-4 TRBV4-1 CASSQPSGPGDIQYF
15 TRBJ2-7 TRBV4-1 CASSQALAGSYEQYF
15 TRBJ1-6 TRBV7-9 CASSLVLGRGSPLHF
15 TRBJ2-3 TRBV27 CASSLSGGTTDTQYF
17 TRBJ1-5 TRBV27 CASSLILDRGGNQPQHF
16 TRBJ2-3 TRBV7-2 CASSLLVTSGTDTQYF
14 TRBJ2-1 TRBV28 CASSFLPGYNEQFF
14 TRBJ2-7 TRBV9 CASSVAEDRHEQYF
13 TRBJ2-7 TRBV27 CASSFRAGYEQYF
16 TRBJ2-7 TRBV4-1 CASSQKETGTSYEQYF
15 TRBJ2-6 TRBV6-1 CASSPRVDGANVLTF
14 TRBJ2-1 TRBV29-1 CSVNERESVGEMFF
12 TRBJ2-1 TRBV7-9 CASSTELEEQFF
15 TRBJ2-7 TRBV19 CASRFTGTGTYEQYF
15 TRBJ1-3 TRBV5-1 CASSLEGSSGNTIYF
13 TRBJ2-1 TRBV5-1 CASSPGGSNEQFF
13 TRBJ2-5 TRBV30 CAWSVDRGETQYF
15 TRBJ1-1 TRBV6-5 CASSYTALGDTEAFF
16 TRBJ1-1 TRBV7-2 CASSLVPGAEDTEAFF
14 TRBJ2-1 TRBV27 CASSSDASYNEQFF
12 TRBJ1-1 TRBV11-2 CASSYGSTEAFF
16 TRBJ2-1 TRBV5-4 CASSVDGGTGVDEQFF
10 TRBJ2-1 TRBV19 CATRANEQFF
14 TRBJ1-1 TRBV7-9 CASSLVQGGTEAFF
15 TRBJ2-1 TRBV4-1 CASSQDGGLYNEQFF
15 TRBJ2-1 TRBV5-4 CASSATVSSYNEQFF